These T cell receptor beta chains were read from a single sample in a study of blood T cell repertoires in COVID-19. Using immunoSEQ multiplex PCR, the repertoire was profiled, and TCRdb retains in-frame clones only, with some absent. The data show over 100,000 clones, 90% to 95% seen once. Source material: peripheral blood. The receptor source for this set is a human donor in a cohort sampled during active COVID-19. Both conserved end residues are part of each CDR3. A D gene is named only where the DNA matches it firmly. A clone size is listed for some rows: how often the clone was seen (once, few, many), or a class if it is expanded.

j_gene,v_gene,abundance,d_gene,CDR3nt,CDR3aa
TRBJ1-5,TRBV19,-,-,TGTGCCAGTAGTCCGACAGTCAATCAGTCCCAGCATTTT,CASSPTVNQSQHF
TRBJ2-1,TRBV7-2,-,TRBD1,TGTGCCAGCAGCTTAGCGCCCGGGACAGGGGGCGCGGGGGAGCAGTTCTTC,CASSLAPGTGGAGEQFF
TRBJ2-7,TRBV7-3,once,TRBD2,TGTGCCAGCAGCTTAACGGGACCCGAGGGACTAGCCAACGAGCAGTACTTC,CASSLTGPEGLANEQYF
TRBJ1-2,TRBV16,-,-,TGTGCCAGCAGCCAATCCAGCGGATTCTATGGCTACACCTTC,CASSQSSGFYGYTF
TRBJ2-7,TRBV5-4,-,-,TGTGCCAGCAGCACTCGCCGGGTCCCCTACGAGCAGTACTTC,CASSTRRVPYEQYF
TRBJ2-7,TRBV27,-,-,TGTGCCAGCAGGAAACGGAACTCAGGGTTCACCTACGAGCAGTACTTC,CASRKRNSGFTYEQYF
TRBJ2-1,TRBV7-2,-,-,TGTGCCAGCAGCTTAGGACAGATCAATGAGCAGTTCTTC,CASSLGQINEQFF
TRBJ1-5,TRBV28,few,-,TGTGCCAGCAGCTCCTCCAGGGTGACCCAGCCCCAGCATTTT,CASSSSRVTQPQHF
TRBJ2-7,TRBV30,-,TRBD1,TGTGCCTGGAGTGCCGGGACAGGGGGTACTACCTACGAGCAGTACTTC,CAWSAGTGGTTYEQYF
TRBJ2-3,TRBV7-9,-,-,TGTGCCAGCAGTCCCCGGGACACCGAACTGACAGATACGCAGTATTTT,CASSPRDTELTDTQYF
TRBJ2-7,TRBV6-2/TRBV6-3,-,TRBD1,TGTGCCAGCAGTTGGGATATGACAGGGGGTTCCTACGAGCAGTACTTC,CASSWDMTGGSYEQYF
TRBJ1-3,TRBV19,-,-,TGTGCCAGTAGTATAGGCACCAGGGGAACTGGAAACACCATATATTTT,CASSIGTRGTGNTIYF
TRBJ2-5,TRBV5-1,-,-,TGCGCCAGCGAGGAACAACCGGCCCAAGAGACCCAGTACTTC,CASEEQPAQETQYF
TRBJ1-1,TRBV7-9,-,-,TGTGCCAGCAGCTTAGAACAGGGAGCAGGCACTGAAGCTTTCTTT,CASSLEQGAGTEAFF
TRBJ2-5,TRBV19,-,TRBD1,TGTGCCAGTACCTCGACAGGGAGAGGAGAGACCCAGTACTTC,CASTSTGRGETQYF
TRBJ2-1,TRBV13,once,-,TGTGCCAGCCGCCTCAGTGGGCTGGCCTACAATGAGCAGTTCTTC,CASRLSGLAYNEQFF
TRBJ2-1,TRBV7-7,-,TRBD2,TGTGCCAGCAGCTTCGGACTAGCGGGAGGGCCCTCCTACAATGAGCAGTTCTTC,CASSFGLAGGPSYNEQFF
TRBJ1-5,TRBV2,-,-,TGTGCCAGCAGAACGGGCAATCAGCCCCAGCATTTT,CASRTGNQPQHF
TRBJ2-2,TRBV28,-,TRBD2,TGTGCCAGCAGTTTATTTACTAGCGGGTCCGGGGAGCTGTTTTTT,CASSLFTSGSGELFF
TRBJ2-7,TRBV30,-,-,TGTGCCTGGAGCCAAAGACTAATCTACGAGCAGTACTTC,CAWSQRLIYEQYF
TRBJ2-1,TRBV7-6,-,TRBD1,TGTGCCAGCAGCTTATGGGCCGGGACAGATTACAATGAGCAGTTCTTC,CASSLWAGTDYNEQFF
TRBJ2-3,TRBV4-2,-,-,TGTGCCAGCAGCCAGCGACAAAGCACAGATACGCAGTATTTT,CASSQRQSTDTQYF